This TCR beta chain came from a study of T cell responses to AZD1222 COVID-19 vaccine. Whole-study results and caveats: CD4 TCRs covered the whole spike, strongest at regions 160-218 and 743-854. Increases in Spike-specific TCR breadth and depth were seen after two AZD1222 doses. In the spike-specific TCR repertoire, nearly half reportedly target unmutated variant regions.

Details on this clone: What it binds is not known.

Repertoires were generated with immunoSEQ multiplex PCR, while TCRdb's copy carries only in-frame clones and drops some. The sample holds roughly 100,000 clones, roughly 88% seen once. Germline lookup yields CDR1 SGHRS and CDR2 YFSETQ. V lost 0 bases, J lost 5 bases, and 12 bases lay in between. This CDR3 region has 15 residues. The material was peripheral blood, obtained on day 0 of AZD1222 vaccination. The clonotype was recovered from an adult in good health. V gene TRBV5-1 combines with J gene TRBJ2-1, with D unresolved. The CDR3 DNA is TGCGCCAGCAGCTTGGTTCCAGCCTTGAACAATGAGCAGTTCTTC. It is translated as CASSLVPALNNEQFF.